Shown below are 16 T cell receptor beta chains from a single sample sequenced in a study of blood T cells in healthy people across ages. Sample-barcoded 5' priming and a J-beta primer mix drove a second PCR of about 6 to 12 cycles. TCRdb independently ran MiXCR on the 5' RACE reads; one entry per CDR3 protein. The table includes about 1,800,000 distinct CDR3 sequences, roughly 28% detected once. The sequenced sample consisted of blood. The source is a woman in her twenties or thirties in good health.

The rearrangement links TRBV27 to TRBJ1-5; D is unresolved. Germline V gives CDR1 MNHEY, CDR2 SMNVEV (reference sequence). Trimming pared 5 bases from V and 10 bases from J, leaving 18 bases between. The CDR3 extends over 14 amino acids. The CDR3 region is CASSPGLYGPPQHF. CDR3 nucleotide sequence: TGTGCCAGCAGTCCCGGGCTTTACGGTCCCCCCCAGCATTTT.

This clonotype turned up a few times. This chain connects TRBV5-1 to TRBJ2-5, with 7 bases lining up with TRBD2. J was trimmed by 3 bases and V by 2 bases; bases with no gene match: 4. This CDR3 spans 14 amino acids. The germline V gene encodes CDR1 SGHRS and CDR2 YFSETQ. This CDR3 is CASSFGTKEETQYF. The CDR3 bases are TGCGCCAGCAGCTTCGGGACTAAGGAAGAGACCCAGTACTTC.

This clonotype was counted a few times. V gene TRBV6-5 combines with J gene TRBJ1-2; possibly TRBD1 for D (5 bases). This CDR3 spans 13 amino acids. The V gene's germline CDR1 is MNHEY and CDR2 SVGAGI. With 5 bases removed from V and 6 bases from J, the gap between germline ends came to 13 bases. For the CDR3, the DNA is TGTGCCAGCAGTCTCCCAGGGATCGATGGCTACACCTTC. Translation gives CASSLPGIDGYTF.

This clonotype was observed at least ten times. This sequence joins TRBV7-9 and TRBJ2-5; 9 positions agree with TRBD2. V shed 5 bases, J shed 2 bases, and the junction held 3 bases outside the gene matches. Germline-derived CDR1 and CDR2 are SEHNR and FQNEAQ (reference sequence). The CDR3 runs to 14 residues. The CDR3 DNA reads as TGTGCCAGCAGCCCTAGCGGGACTCAAGAGACCCAGTACTTC. Translation: CASSPSGTQETQYF. The full variable domain, completed using reference TRBV7-9 and TRBJ2-5, is DTGVSQNPRHKITKRGQNVTFRCDPISEHNRLYWYRQTLGQGPEFLTYFQNEAQLEKSRLLSDRFSAERPKGSFSTLEIQRTEQGDSAMYLCASSPSGTQETQYFGPGTRLLVL.

This clonotype has just a few counts. This rearrangement joins TRBV20-1 to TRBJ1-5, with a tentative D call TRBD1 (5 bases). The CDR3 has 15 residues. Germline CDR1 DFQATT, CDR2 SNEGSKA (reference sequence). Trimming pared 1 base from V and 1 base from J, leaving 11 bases between. The CDR3 DNA is TGCAGTGCTAGAGTCGGGGCAGGAAGCAATCAGCCCCAGCATTTT. Protein: CSARVGAGSNQPQHF.

A note on this clonotype: This clone may be a read error of a much larger clone one base away. This chain connects TRBV12-3 or TRBV12-4 to TRBJ2-3; TRBD2 agrees at 9 bases. This CDR3 is 14 amino acids long. The CDR3 region has the DNA TGTGCCAGCAGTTCAGCGGGGGGTGTAGATGCGCAGTATTTT. It codes for CASSSAGGVDAQYF.

This clonotype appeared a few times. The rearrangement uses TRBV5-1 and TRBJ2-5; 9 bases line up with TRBD2. The CDR3 totals 15 residues. V lost 4 bases and J lost 2; bases outside the gene matches: 6. CDR1 SGHRS and CDR2 YFSETQ come from the germline V gene. The chain's CDR3 is CASSPTTSGQETQYF. DNA of the CDR3: TGCGCCAGCAGCCCTACTACTAGCGGGCAAGAGACCCAGTACTTC.

This clonotype was seen only a few times. The chain carries TRBV7-9 and TRBJ2-7; D not resolved. The V gene lost 5 bases and the J gene lost 3 bases, with 11 bases spanning the gap. This CDR3 is 13 amino acids long. The germline CDR1 and CDR2 sequences are SEHNR and FQNEAQ (reference sequence). CDR3 in amino acids: CASSTQSNYEQYF. The CDR3 DNA is TGTGCCAGCAGCACCCAAAGTAACTACGAGCAGTACTTC.

This clonotype appeared a few times. The DNA of the CDR3 is TGCAGTGCTAGAGATCCACTAGCGGGAGGAAAAAGCACAGATACGCAGTATTTT. Translated: CSARDPLAGGKSTDTQYF. The rearrangement joins TRBV20-1 to TRBJ2-3, with 12 bases matching TRBD2. Germline V gives CDR1 DFQATT, CDR2 SNEGSKA (reference sequence). V gave up 0 bases and J gave up 0 bases; unmatched junction bases: 7. CDR3 length: 18 residues.

A few counts support this clonotype. The chain joins TRBV27 to TRBJ1-4; 12 bases are shared with TRBD1. Germline CDR1 reads MNHEY; CDR2 reads SMNVEV (reference sequence). The ends lost 11 bases at V and 11 bases at J; junction bases unmatched: 15. This CDR3 contains 15 residues. The CDR3 loop is CASSLEGTGGQKLFF. The DNA for the CDR3 is TGTGCCTCCTCCCTAGAAGGGACAGGGGGCCAGAAACTGTTTTTT.

This clonotype was observed many times. V is TRBV12-3 or TRBV12-4 and J is TRBJ2-1; TRBD2 matches at 11 bases. Losses at the gene ends were 4 bases for V and 8 bases for J; bases not matched to a gene: 10. The length of the CDR3 is 16 residues. CDR3 residues: CASSSNSGRALYEQFF. The CDR3 DNA reads TGTGCCAGCAGTTCAAATAGCGGGAGGGCCCTCTATGAGCAGTTCTTC.

The chain combines TRBV10-3 with TRBJ1-1, with 9 bases lining up with TRBD1. CDR1 is ENHRY and CDR2 is SYGVKD in the germline V gene. Unmatched junction bases numbered 9, after V lost 5 bases and J lost 5 bases. The CDR3 covers 15 residues. The CDR3 region is CAISLDRGGETEAFF. CDR3 nucleotides: TGTGCCATCAGTCTTGACAGGGGGGGAGAGACTGAAGCTTTCTTT.

The V gene is TRBV5-5, the J gene TRBJ1-1; D is unclear. Germline assignment: CDR1 SGHKS and CDR2 YYEKEE (reference sequence). Between the trimmed V and J ends, which lost 4 bases and 4 bases, there was a span of 17 bases. CDR3 length: 15 amino acids. The CDR3 loop is CASSSQAGRITEAFF. CDR3 DNA: TGTGCCAGCAGCAGTCAGGCGGGTCGCATCACTGAAGCTTTCTTT.

This clonotype was observed a few times. The chain links TRBV20-1 to TRBJ1-4, with no clear D. The V and J ends lost 4 bases and 0 bases respectively, with 6 bases between them. The CDR3 runs to 13 residues. Germline V gene data show CDR1 as DFQATT and CDR2 as SNEGSKA (reference sequence). The CDR3 loop reads CSATYATNEKLFF. In nucleotides, the CDR3 is TGCAGTGCTACTTATGCAACTAATGAAAAACTGTTTTTT.

The rearrangement uses TRBV27 and TRBJ2-7; D could derive from TRBD1 or TRBD2 (6 bases each). The better agreement between TRBJ2-5 and the DNA end casts doubt on the J call. CDR1 MNHEY and CDR2 SMNVEV come from the germline V gene (reference sequence). The length of the CDR3 is 13 residues. CDR3: CASSRGLGGTQYF. CDR3 in DNA: TGTGCCAGCAGTCGGGGGCTCGGTGGGACCCAGTACTTC.

This chain uses TRBV19 with TRBJ2-1; 7 positions match TRBD2. The V gene end was trimmed by 9 bases and the J gene end by 7 bases; junction bases not matched to a gene: 9. The CDR3 has 13 residues. Germline V gene data show CDR1 as LNHDA and CDR2 as SQIVND (reference sequence). The CDR3 nucleotides are TGTGCCAGCCGTCCCGGGGGGAGGAATGAGCAGTTCTTC. Encoded protein: CASRPGGRNEQFF.